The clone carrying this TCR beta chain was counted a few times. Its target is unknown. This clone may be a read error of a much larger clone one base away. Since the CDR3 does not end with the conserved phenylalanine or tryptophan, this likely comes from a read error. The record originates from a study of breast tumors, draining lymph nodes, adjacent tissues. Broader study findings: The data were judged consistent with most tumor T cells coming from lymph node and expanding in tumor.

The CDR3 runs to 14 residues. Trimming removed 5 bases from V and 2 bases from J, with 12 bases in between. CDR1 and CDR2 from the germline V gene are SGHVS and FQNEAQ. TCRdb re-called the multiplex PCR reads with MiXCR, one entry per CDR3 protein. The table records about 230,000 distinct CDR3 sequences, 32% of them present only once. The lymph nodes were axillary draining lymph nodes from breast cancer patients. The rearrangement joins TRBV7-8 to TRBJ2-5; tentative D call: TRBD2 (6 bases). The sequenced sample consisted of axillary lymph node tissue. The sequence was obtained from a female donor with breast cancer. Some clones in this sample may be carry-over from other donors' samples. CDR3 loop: CASSPRSGQETQYL. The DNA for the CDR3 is TGTGCCAGCAGCCCGAGGAGCGGGCAAGAGACCCAGTACCTC.